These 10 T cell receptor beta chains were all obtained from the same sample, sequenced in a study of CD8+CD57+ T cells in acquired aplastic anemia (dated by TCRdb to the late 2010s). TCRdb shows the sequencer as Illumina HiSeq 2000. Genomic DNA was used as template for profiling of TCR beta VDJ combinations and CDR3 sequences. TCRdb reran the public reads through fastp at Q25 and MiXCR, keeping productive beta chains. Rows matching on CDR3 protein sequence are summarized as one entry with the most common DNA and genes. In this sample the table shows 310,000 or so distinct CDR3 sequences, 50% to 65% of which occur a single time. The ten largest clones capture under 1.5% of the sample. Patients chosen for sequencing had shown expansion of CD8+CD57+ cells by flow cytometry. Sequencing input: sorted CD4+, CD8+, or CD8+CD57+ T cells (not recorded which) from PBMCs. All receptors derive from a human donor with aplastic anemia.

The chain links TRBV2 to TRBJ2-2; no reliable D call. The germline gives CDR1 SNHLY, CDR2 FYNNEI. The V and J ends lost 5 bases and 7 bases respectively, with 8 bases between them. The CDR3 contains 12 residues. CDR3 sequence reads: CASSWVGGELFF. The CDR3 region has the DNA TGTGCCAGCAGTTGGGTTGGCGGGGAGCTGTTTTTT.

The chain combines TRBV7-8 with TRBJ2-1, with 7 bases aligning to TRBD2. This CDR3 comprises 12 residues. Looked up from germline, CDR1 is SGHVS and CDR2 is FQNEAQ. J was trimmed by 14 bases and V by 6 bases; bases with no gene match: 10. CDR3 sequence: CASSEREGMEFF. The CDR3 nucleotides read TGTGCCAGCAGTGAGAGGGAGGGGATGGAGTTCTTC.

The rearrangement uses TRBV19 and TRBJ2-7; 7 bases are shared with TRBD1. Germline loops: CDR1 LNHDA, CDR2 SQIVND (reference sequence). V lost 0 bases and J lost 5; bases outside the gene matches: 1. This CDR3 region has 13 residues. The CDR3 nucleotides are TGTGCCAGTAGTATAGAAGGGGGCCACGAGCAGTACTTC. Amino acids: CASSIEGGHEQYF.

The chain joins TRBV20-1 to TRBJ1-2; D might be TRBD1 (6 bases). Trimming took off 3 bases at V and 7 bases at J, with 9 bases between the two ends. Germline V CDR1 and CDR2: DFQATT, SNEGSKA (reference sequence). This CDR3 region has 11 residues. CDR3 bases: TGCAGTGCTAGGGGGGCTGGTGGCTACACCTTC. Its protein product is CSARGAGGYTF.

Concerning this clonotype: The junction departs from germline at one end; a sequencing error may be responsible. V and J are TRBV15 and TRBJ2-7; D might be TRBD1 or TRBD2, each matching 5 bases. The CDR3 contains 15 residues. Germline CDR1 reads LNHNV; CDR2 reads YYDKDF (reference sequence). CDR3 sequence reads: CASSPPGRGNYEQYF. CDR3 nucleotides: TGTGCCAGCAGCCCACCGGGAAGGGGAAACTACGAGCAGTACTTC.

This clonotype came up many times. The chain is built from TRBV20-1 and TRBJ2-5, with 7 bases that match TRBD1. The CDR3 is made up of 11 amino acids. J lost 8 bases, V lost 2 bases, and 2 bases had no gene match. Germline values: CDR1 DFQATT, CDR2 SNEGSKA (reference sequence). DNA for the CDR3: TGCAGTGCTAGAACAGGGGAAACCCAGTACTTC. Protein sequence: CSARTGETQYF.

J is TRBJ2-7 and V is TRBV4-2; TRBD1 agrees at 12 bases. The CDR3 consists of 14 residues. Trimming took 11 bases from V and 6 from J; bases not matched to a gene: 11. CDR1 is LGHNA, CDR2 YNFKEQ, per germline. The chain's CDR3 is CAAGTGGNPGEQYF. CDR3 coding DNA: TGTGCCGCTGGGACAGGGGGCAACCCCGGCGAGCAGTACTTC.

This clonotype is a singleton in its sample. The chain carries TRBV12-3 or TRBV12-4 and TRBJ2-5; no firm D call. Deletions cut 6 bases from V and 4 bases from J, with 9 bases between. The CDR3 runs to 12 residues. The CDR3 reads CASRRRTETQYF. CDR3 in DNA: TGTGCCAGCAGGCGGCGGACAGAGACCCAGTACTTC.

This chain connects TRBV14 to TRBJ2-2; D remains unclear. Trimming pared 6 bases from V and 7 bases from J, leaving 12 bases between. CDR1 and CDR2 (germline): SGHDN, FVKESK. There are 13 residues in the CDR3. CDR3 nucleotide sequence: TGTGCCAGCAGTCTTGACAAGGGCGGGGAGCTGTTTTTT. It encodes CASSLDKGGELFF.

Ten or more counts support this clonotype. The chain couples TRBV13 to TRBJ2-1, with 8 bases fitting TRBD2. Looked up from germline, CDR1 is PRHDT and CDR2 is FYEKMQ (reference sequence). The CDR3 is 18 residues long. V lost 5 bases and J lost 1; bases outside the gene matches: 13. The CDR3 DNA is TGTGCCAGCAGCCCTACCGCCAGCGGGAGTGGGTCCTACAATGAGCAGTTCTTC. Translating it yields CASSPTASGSGSYNEQFF.